Below, 28 T cell receptor beta chains from the same sample are listed, as sequenced in a study of siplizumab effects on memory and regulatory T cells. Data came from immunoSEQ multiplex PCR; TCRdb stores just in-frame clones and leaves some out. The profile shows approximately 8,600 clones, over 60% of them singletons. Sample: effector memory CD8+ T cells sorted from blood. Subset in this sample: unstimulated CD8+ effector memory T cells. Receptors originate from a human donor in good health.

The chain uses TRBV2 and TRBJ2-5, with 12 bases fitting TRBD2. The CDR3 runs to 16 residues. Germline V gene lookup returns CDR1 SNHLY and CDR2 FYNNEI. V lost 3 bases, J lost 4 bases, and 6 bases stayed unmatched. This CDR3 reads CASSEALAGGLETQYF. CDR3 in DNA: TGTGCCAGCAGTGAGGCACTAGCGGGGGGATTAGAGACCCAGTACTTC.

The table lists this clone with a few counts. The chain combines TRBV4-1 with TRBJ2-7, with D unclear. Trimming pared 1 base from V and 5 bases from J, leaving 15 bases between. The CDR3 is 15 amino acids. In germline, CDR1 is MGHRA, CDR2 YSYEKL. CDR3 in DNA: TGCGCCAGCAGCCAAGCCCCCGCATCATTGGACGAGCAGTACTTC. This gives the protein CASSQAPASLDEQYF.

This sequence joins TRBV11-2 and TRBJ2-7, with TRBD1 identical over 8 bases. This CDR3 comprises 13 residues. J gave up 1 base and V 6 bases, and 2 bases lay outside the gene matches. Germline V CDR1 and CDR2: SGHAT, FQNNGV. The CDR3 DNA is TGTGCCAGCAGGGGGACAGGATCCTACGAGCAGTACTTC. Translated, it gives CASRGTGSYEQYF.

This clone was picked up a small number of times. This chain connects TRBV27 to TRBJ2-5, with a possible D match to TRBD2 (6 bases). V was clipped by 10 bases and J by 5 bases, with 20 bases between them. The germline V gene encodes CDR1 MNHEY and CDR2 SMNVEV (reference sequence). This CDR3 has 14 residues. CDR3 protein: CATSGLFPPETQYF. The CDR3 bases are TGTGCCACCTCGGGACTCTTTCCGCCCGAGACCCAGTACTTC.

As DNA, the CDR3 is TGTGCCAGCAGTCTTGAGGGGGAGACCACTGAAGCTTTCTTT. Its translation is CASSLEGETTEAFF. This chain joins TRBV7-9 and TRBJ1-1; D possibly corresponds to TRBD1 (6 bases). Germline assignment: CDR1 SEHNR and CDR2 FQNEAQ (reference sequence). The CDR3 extends over 14 amino acids. Between the trimmed V and J ends, which lost 6 bases and 4 bases, there was a span of 15 bases.

The chain is built from TRBV2 and TRBJ1-2; no clear D gene. V was cut by 6 bases and J by 8 bases, with 13 bases left in between. CDR1 and CDR2 from the germline V gene are SNHLY and FYNNEI. This CDR3 region has 12 residues. The CDR3 sequence is CASSPKKGGYTF. DNA of the CDR3: TGTGCCAGCAGCCCCAAGAAAGGGGGCTACACCTTC.

By frequency in the sample, this clone is medium-sized (0.01 to 0.1%). This chain connects TRBV6-1 to TRBJ1-5; D may be TRBD1 (6 bases). From germline, CDR1 is MNHNS and CDR2 SASEGT. This CDR3 contains 14 residues. V was shortened by 3 bases and J by 6 bases, with 12 bases between the two germline ends. CDR3 protein: CASSENTGAQPQHF. CDR3 in DNA: TGTGCCAGCAGTGAGAATACGGGGGCTCAGCCCCAGCATTTT.

J is TRBJ1-5 and V is TRBV12-5; D not certain. Germline loops: CDR1 LGHNT, CDR2 FRNRAP. The CDR3 runs to 13 residues. V was cut by 6 bases and J by 4 bases, with 10 bases left in between. The CDR3 DNA sequence: TGTGCTAGTGGATGGGGAGGGAATCAGCCCCAGCATTTT. As protein: CASGWGGNQPQHF.

The chain joins TRBV6-4 to TRBJ2-2; the D gene is possibly TRBD1 (6 bases). From germline, CDR1 is MRHNA and CDR2 SNTAGT. V dropped 2 bases and J dropped 2 bases, with 9 bases sitting between them. The CDR3 consists of 15 residues. The CDR3 DNA reads as TGTGCCAGCAGTGACAGGACAGATAACACCGGGGAGCTGTTTTTT. Translation gives CASSDRTDNTGELFF.

A remark on this clone: At the DNA level, this CDR3 is encoded by other sequences in the same sample as well. The chain recombines TRBV15 with TRBJ2-1; TRBD1 matches 10 bases. The CDR3 runs to 15 residues. In germline, CDR1 is LNHNV, CDR2 YYDKDF (reference sequence). Trimming removed 9 bases from V and 6 bases from J; junction bases left unmatched: 11. Written as DNA, the CDR3 is TGTGCCACAAGTCGGCCGGGACAGGGGCCCAATGAGCAGTTCTTC. Translating it yields CATSRPGQGPNEQFF.

The rearrangement links TRBV27 to TRBJ2-3; D not certain. This CDR3 region has 13 residues. Deletions cut 5 bases from V and 2 bases from J, with 8 bases between. Germline V gene data show CDR1 as MNHEY and CDR2 as SMNVEV (reference sequence). CDR3 region: CASSPSLTDTQYF. The CDR3 nucleotides are TGTGCCAGCAGTCCCTCCCTCACAGATACGCAGTATTTT.

The genes are TRBV6-5 and TRBJ1-2, with 7 positions matching TRBD1. CDR1 and CDR2 (germline): MNHEY, SVGAGI. Losses at the gene ends were 5 bases for V and 5 bases for J; bases not matched to a gene: 11. This CDR3 contains 15 residues. In DNA form, the CDR3 reads TGTGCCAGCAGTCCACAGACAGGGTCATCTTATGGCTACACCTTC. Its protein is CASSPQTGSSYGYTF.

This chain uses TRBV13 with TRBJ2-7; maybe TRBD2 (5 bases). Trimming pared 5 bases from V and 4 bases from J, leaving 9 bases between. The CDR3 length is 12 residues. The germline gives CDR1 PRHDT, CDR2 FYEKMQ (reference sequence). CDR3 DNA sequence: TGTGCCAGCAGCGGGGAGAATTACGAGCAGTACTTC. Translation: CASSGENYEQYF.

The chain uses TRBV11-2 and TRBJ2-6; D is undetermined. The CDR3 loop spans 16 amino acids. Germline V gives CDR1 SGHAT, CDR2 FQNNGV. V was trimmed by 0 bases and J by 3 bases, leaving 9 bases between them. CDR3 bases: TGTGCCAGCAGCTTAGATCTCGGGTTTGGGGCCAACGTCCTGACTTTC. Amino acid sequence: CASSLDLGFGANVLTF.

V is TRBV18 and J is TRBJ2-1, with a weak D call TRBD2 (5 bases). The CDR3 has 14 amino acids. Germline lookup yields CDR1 KGHSH and CDR2 LQKENI. Trimming left V 3 bases short and J 4 bases short, with 10 bases between. CDR3 loop: CASSPPGEYNEQFF. The DNA of the CDR3 is TGTGCCAGCTCACCCCCCGGGGAATACAATGAGCAGTTCTTC.

The chain employs TRBV6-1 and TRBJ1-1, with D possibly matching TRBD1 (5 bases). CDR3 size: 13 residues. V lost 2 bases and J 7 bases, leaving 11 bases between the germline ends. Germline lookup yields CDR1 MNHNS and CDR2 SASEGT. The CDR3 DNA follows: TGTGCCAGCAGTGAAAGGGACCACCTTGAAGCTTTCTTT. It specifies CASSERDHLEAFF.

The chain uses TRBV19 and TRBJ1-1, with D possibly being TRBD1 (6 bases). V lost 3 bases to trimming and J lost 11 bases, with 13 bases between them. Germline lookup yields CDR1 LNHDA and CDR2 SQIVND (reference sequence). CDR3 length equals 12 residues. In DNA form, the CDR3 reads TGTGCCAGTAGTATCGGGGGGGCGAGGGCTTTCTTT. Translating it yields CASSIGGARAFF.

This chain joins TRBV5-4 and TRBJ2-1; TRBD1 aligns across 7 bases. The CDR3 spans 16 residues. Looked up from germline, CDR1 is SGHNT and CDR2 is YYREEE (reference sequence). The junction had 6 bases not matched to a gene; V was cut back by 0 bases and J by 3 bases. The CDR3 DNA sequence: TGTGCCAGCAGCTTGGGATCGGCAGGGGGCTACAATGAGCAGTTCTTC. Encoded protein: CASSLGSAGGYNEQFF.

V usage is TRBV6-4 and J usage is TRBJ2-1, with 12 bases lining up with TRBD2. The germline V gene encodes CDR1 MRHNA and CDR2 SNTAGT. The CDR3 runs to 15 residues. Trimming removed 3 bases from V and 5 bases from J; junction bases left unmatched: 2. CDR3 bases: TGTGCCAGCAGTGAAGGACTAGCGGGGAACAATGAGCAGTTCTTC. Protein sequence: CASSEGLAGNNEQFF.

J is TRBJ2-1 and V is TRBV7-6; 8 positions agree with TRBD2. The CDR3 consists of 13 residues. CDR1 and CDR2 (germline): SGHVS, FNYEAQ. V was clipped by 4 bases and J by 8 bases; unmatched bases: 4. CDR3 loop: CASSSGLVHEQFF. The CDR3 region has the DNA TGTGCCAGCAGCTCGGGACTAGTTCATGAGCAGTTCTTC.

The table lists this clone with a few counts. V is TRBV6-8 and J is TRBJ2-7; no clear D. Looked up from germline, CDR1 is MNHGY and CDR2 is SAAAGT. This CDR3 has 14 amino acids. Trimming left V 6 bases short and J 0 bases short, with 12 bases between. CDR3 loop: CASSLGRSSYEQYF. CDR3 in DNA: TGTGCCAGCAGCTTGGGCCGGAGCTCCTACGAGCAGTACTTC.

The rearrangement links TRBV4-2 to TRBJ2-1, with TRBD2 identical over 14 bases. Looked up from germline, CDR1 is LGHNA and CDR2 is YNFKEQ. The CDR3 runs to 16 residues. V shed 3 bases, J shed 8 bases, and the junction held 6 bases outside the gene matches. The CDR3: CASSHYGTSGSDEQFF. The CDR3 DNA reads as TGTGCCAGCAGCCATTACGGGACTAGCGGGAGCGATGAGCAGTTCTTC.

The chain recombines TRBV6-6 with TRBJ2-1, with D perhaps being TRBD1 or TRBD2 (5 bases each). The CDR3 covers 13 residues. The V end lost 2 bases, the J end lost 10 bases, and 12 bases lay between the germline ends. Looked up from germline, CDR1 is MNHNY and CDR2 is SVGAGI (reference sequence). In nucleotides, the CDR3 is TGTGCCAGCAGTTACCCTCCCTGGGGGGAGCAGTTCTTC. As protein: CASSYPPWGEQFF.

This clone appeared a single time. This chain connects TRBV9 to TRBJ2-3; D is ambiguous. CDR1 SGDLS and CDR2 YYNGEE come from the germline V gene. The CDR3 contains 15 residues. The V end lost 0 bases, the J end lost 0 bases, and 8 bases lay between the germline ends. The CDR3 bases are TGTGCCAGCAGCGTAGACCACCCTAGCACAGATACGCAGTATTTT. Its translation is CASSVDHPSTDTQYF.

This clone occurred a few times. This rearrangement joins TRBV6-6 to TRBJ1-5; maybe TRBD1 (5 bases). Germline V gives CDR1 MNHNY, CDR2 SVGAGI (reference sequence). V lost 6 bases to trimming and J lost 7 bases, with 10 bases between them. The CDR3 runs to 12 residues. CDR3 in amino acids: CASSPRDQPQHF. The CDR3 coding sequence is TGTGCCAGCAGCCCCAGGGACCAGCCCCAGCATTTT.

This clone occurred a few times. V and J are TRBV6-1 and TRBJ2-2; D is uncertain. CDR3 length: 14 residues. Germline values: CDR1 MNHNS, CDR2 SASEGT. V dropped 7 bases and J dropped 3 bases, with 12 bases sitting between them. The CDR3 region has the DNA TGTGCCAGCAAAGGGTCAAAGGACACCGGGGAGCTGTTTTTT. This codes for CASKGSKDTGELFF.

V and J are TRBV9 and TRBJ1-1; D is uncertain. The V gene's germline CDR1 is SGDLS and CDR2 YYNGEE. The CDR3 is 14 residues long. V was clipped by 3 bases and J by 8 bases, with 17 bases between them. CDR3 coding DNA: TGTGCCAGCAGCGAGACCGGCCGGGTGAACGAAGCTTTCTTT. Its translation: CASSETGRVNEAFF. Supplemented by reference TRBV9 and TRBJ1-1, the full variable domain reads DSGVTQTPKHLITATGQRVTLRCSPRSGDLSVYWYQQSLDQGLQFLIQYYNGEERAKGNILERFSAQQFPDLHSELNLSSLELGDSALYFCASSETGRVNEAFFGQGTRLTVV.

V is TRBV2 and J is TRBJ2-7; D is perhaps TRBD1 (5 bases). CDR3 size: 14 residues. Trimming cost V 4 bases and J 0 bases, with 10 bases left between them. CDR1 and CDR2 (germline): SNHLY, FYNNEI. CDR3 amino acids: CASSAQGVSYEQYF. The CDR3 nucleotides read TGTGCCAGCAGTGCGCAGGGCGTCTCCTACGAGCAGTACTTC.